The 11 T cell receptor beta chains listed next were all sequenced from one sample in a study of control samples from healthy donors and cancer patients. Measured with immunoSEQ multiplex PCR; TCRdb has only the in-frame clones, and not every one. The sample includes more than 50,000 clones, approximately 85% of them seen just once. Input material: blood. The receptors originated from a man aged 40-55 years in good health.

CDR3 sequence (DNA): TGTGCCAGCAGCTTAGGGGAAGCTGCGGGGAACACCATATATTTT. Its translation is CASSLGEAAGNTIYF. The J gene is TRBJ1-3, the V gene TRBV7-7, with D hard to call. The V end lost 1 base, the J end lost 7 bases, and 14 bases lay between the germline ends. Germline-derived CDR1 and CDR2 are SSHAT and FNYEAQ (reference sequence). The CDR3 is made up of 15 amino acids.

The rearrangement joins TRBV11-3 to TRBJ1-1; perhaps TRBD1 as D (5 bases). CDR3 size: 13 residues. Germline lookup yields CDR1 SGHNT and CDR2 YENEEA. Trimming pared 0 bases from V and 4 bases from J, leaving 6 bases between. The DNA of the CDR3 is TGTGCCAGCAGCTTAGATCAGGGCACTGAAGCTTTCTTT. Translation gives CASSLDQGTEAFF.

This sequence joins TRBV2 and TRBJ2-6, with a possible D match to TRBD2 (6 bases). The CDR3 contains 15 residues. Between the trimmed V and J ends, which lost 3 bases and 2 bases, there was a span of 8 bases. The germline gives CDR1 SNHLY, CDR2 FYNNEI. The CDR3 region is CASSEGGPGANVLTF. In nucleotides, the CDR3 is TGTGCCAGCAGTGAGGGGGGACCTGGGGCCAACGTCCTGACTTTC.

J is TRBJ2-7 and V is TRBV5-1; 9 positions agree with TRBD1. The V segment lost 7 bases and the J segment 1 base; nucleotides outside the gene matches: 6. CDR3 length equals 14 residues. Germline CDR1 SGHRS, CDR2 YFSETQ. The DNA for the CDR3 is TGCGCCAGCGGAGACAGGGGGAGATCCTACGAGCAGTACTTC. This gives the protein CASGDRGRSYEQYF.

The rearrangement links TRBV2 to TRBJ1-2, with D maybe TRBD1 (5 bases). Per the germline V gene, CDR1 is SNHLY and CDR2 is FYNNEI. Trimming stripped 3 bases from V and 4 bases from J, with 12 bases between. There are 14 residues in the CDR3. The CDR3 here is CASSDSGRPYGYTF. The CDR3 bases are TGTGCCAGCAGTGACTCAGGGAGACCCTATGGCTACACCTTC.

This clone was found a few times. This rearrangement joins TRBV18 to TRBJ1-3; a possible D gene is TRBD1 (6 bases). This CDR3 has 16 amino acids. Germline CDR1 KGHSH, CDR2 LQKENI. V shed 2 bases and J shed 4 bases, with 15 bases lying between them. In nucleotides, the CDR3 is TGTGCCAGCTCACCAAACAGGGTTGGTTCCGGAAACACCATATATTTT. It specifies CASSPNRVGSGNTIYF.

The rearrangement uses TRBV11-3 and TRBJ2-5, with 7 nucleotides matching TRBD2. The V and J ends lost 5 bases and 4 bases, in that order; junction bases with no gene match: 13. The CDR3 loop spans 16 amino acids. The germline gives CDR1 SGHNT, CDR2 YENEEA. CDR3 sequence: CASSPSPGTGGETQYF. The CDR3 DNA sequence: TGTGCCAGCAGCCCCTCTCCCGGGACGGGGGGAGAGACCCAGTACTTC.

DNA for the CDR3: TGCGCCAGCAGCTCAGGGACAGGGCCCTACGAGCAGTACTTC. It encodes CASSSGTGPYEQYF. The rearrangement uses TRBV5-1 and TRBJ2-7; TRBD1 agrees at 9 bases. J gave up 2 bases and V 3 bases, and 3 bases lay outside the gene matches. The CDR3 consists of 14 residues. The V gene's germline CDR1 is SGHRS and CDR2 YFSETQ.

This clone appeared a single time. The CDR3 sequence is CASSIPGRGSYEQYF. As DNA, the CDR3 is TGTGCCAGTAGTATCCCTGGCAGGGGGTCCTACGAGCAGTACTTC. V usage is TRBV19 and J usage is TRBJ2-7; the match to TRBD1 covers 7 bases. Trimming took 3 bases from V and 1 from J; bases not matched to a gene: 6. The CDR3 sequence is 15 residues long. The germline gives CDR1 LNHDA, CDR2 SQIVND (reference sequence).

This sequence joins TRBV27 and TRBJ1-2; no reliable D call. CDR1 is MNHEY, CDR2 SMNVEV, per germline (reference sequence). Trimming removed 5 bases at V and 4 bases at J, with 11 bases between. There are 13 residues in the CDR3. This chain's CDR3 is CASSPGPPYGYTF. The CDR3 DNA reads TGTGCCAGCAGTCCCGGGCCTCCCTATGGCTACACCTTC.

The chain links TRBV28 to TRBJ2-1; 7 bases fit TRBD2. Looked up from germline, CDR1 is MDHEN and CDR2 is SYDVKM. CDR3 size: 12 residues. V dropped 8 bases and J dropped 8; count of bases not matched to a gene: 6. The CDR3 protein is CASVSGLDEQFF. In DNA form, the CDR3 reads TGTGCCAGCGTATCTGGACTAGATGAGCAGTTCTTC.